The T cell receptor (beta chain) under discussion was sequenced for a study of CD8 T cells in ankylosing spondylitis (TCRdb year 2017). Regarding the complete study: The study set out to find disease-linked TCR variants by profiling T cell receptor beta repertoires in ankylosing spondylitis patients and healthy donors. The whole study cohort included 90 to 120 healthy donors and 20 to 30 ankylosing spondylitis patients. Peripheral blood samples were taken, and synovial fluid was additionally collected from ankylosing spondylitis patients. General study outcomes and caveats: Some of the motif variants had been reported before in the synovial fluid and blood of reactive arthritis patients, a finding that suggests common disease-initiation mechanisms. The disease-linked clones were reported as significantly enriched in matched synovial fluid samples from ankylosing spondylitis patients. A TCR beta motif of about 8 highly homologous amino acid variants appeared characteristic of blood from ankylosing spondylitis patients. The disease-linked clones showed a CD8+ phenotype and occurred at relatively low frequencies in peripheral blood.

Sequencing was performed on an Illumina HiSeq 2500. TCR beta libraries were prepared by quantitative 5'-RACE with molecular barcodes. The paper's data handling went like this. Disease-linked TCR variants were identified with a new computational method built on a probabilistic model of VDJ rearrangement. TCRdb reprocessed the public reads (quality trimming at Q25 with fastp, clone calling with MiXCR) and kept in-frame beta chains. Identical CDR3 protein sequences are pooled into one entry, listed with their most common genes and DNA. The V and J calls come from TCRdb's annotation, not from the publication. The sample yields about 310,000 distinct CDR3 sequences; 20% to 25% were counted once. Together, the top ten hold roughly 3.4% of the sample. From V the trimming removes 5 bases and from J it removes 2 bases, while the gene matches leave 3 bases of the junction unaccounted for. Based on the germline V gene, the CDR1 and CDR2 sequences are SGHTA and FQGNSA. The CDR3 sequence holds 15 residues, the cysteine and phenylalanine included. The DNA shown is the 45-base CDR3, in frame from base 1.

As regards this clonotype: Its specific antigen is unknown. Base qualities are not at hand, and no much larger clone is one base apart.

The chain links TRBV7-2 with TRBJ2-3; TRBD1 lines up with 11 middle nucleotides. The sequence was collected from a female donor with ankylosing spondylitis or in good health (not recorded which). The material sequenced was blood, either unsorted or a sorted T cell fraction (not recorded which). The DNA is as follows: TGTGCCAGCAGCCAGGGACAGGGGGTCACAGATACGCAGTATTTT. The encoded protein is CASSQGQGVTDTQYF.